This T cell receptor beta chain was captured in a study of blood T cell repertoires in COVID-19. The CDR3 contains 14 residues. V lost 4 bases to trimming and J lost 2 bases, with 11 bases between them. From germline, CDR1 is LGHDT and CDR2 YNNKEL (reference sequence). Here immunoSEQ multiplex PCR was the method, and the copy in TCRdb shows in-frame clones only, minus some. Of about 130,000 clones in the sample, around nine tenths are singletons; the top ten hold 3% to 4%. The sequence derives from a man aged 50 to 59 with active COVID-19. J is TRBJ1-2 and V is TRBV3-1 (or the pseudogene TRBV3-2), with D possibly matching TRBD1 (5 bases). The sample comprised peripheral blood. The CDR3 here is CASSPGRENYGYTF. CDR3 DNA sequence: TGTGCCAGCAGCCCAGGGCGGGAGAACTATGGCTACACCTTC.